A single sample gave rise to the 21 T cell receptor beta chains below, sequenced in a study of a mutant IDH1 vaccine in newly diagnosed glioma. The time point: baseline, week 1 (first vaccination visit). Treatment here: pre-vaccination baseline after standard-of-care therapy. Measured with immunoSEQ multiplex PCR; TCRdb has only the in-frame clones, and not every one. Found here are 30,000 or so clones, about four fifths of them singletons; the top ten hold about 20%. The material was PBMCs, obtained from a glioma patient treated with radiotherapy, temozolomide or both. The receptors shown here come from a man under 40 with glioma.

V gene TRBV7-9 combines with J gene TRBJ2-1; D remains unclear. Germline CDR1 is SEHNR and CDR2 is FQNEAQ (reference sequence). V was pared by 8 bases and J by 4 bases, with 18 bases between. The CDR3 extends over 15 amino acids. The CDR3 nucleotides are TGTGCCAGCGGGCCCACGAGTCCGATGTACAATGAGCAGTTCTTC. This translates into CASGPTSPMYNEQFF.

The chain carries TRBV4-1 and TRBJ2-3; 7 bases map to TRBD2. The ends lost 3 bases at V and 10 bases at J; junction bases unmatched: 10. This CDR3 has 14 residues. CDR1 and CDR2 (germline): MGHRA, YSYEKL. CDR3: CASSQGGVAGAQYF. The CDR3 nucleotides are TGCGCCAGCAGCCAGGGGGGGGTTGCTGGGGCGCAGTATTTT.

J is TRBJ2-7 and V is TRBV7-8; tentatively, D is TRBD1 or TRBD2 (5 bases each). The germline gives CDR1 SGHVS, CDR2 FQNEAQ. The CDR3 contains 14 residues. With 2 bases removed from V and 3 bases from J, the gap between germline ends came to 11 bases. The CDR3 loop reads CASSLTGANYEQYF. CDR3 coding DNA: TGTGCCAGCAGCTTAACCGGGGCCAACTACGAGCAGTACTTC.

The chain combines TRBV5-6 with TRBJ2-5; no clear D. V gave up 0 bases and J gave up 4 bases, with 10 bases separating them. Germline V gene lookup returns CDR1 SGHDT and CDR2 YYEEEE. The CDR3 extends over 14 amino acids. The CDR3 sequence is CASSLAYGLETQYF. In DNA, the CDR3 is TGTGCCAGCAGCTTGGCATACGGGTTAGAGACCCAGTACTTC. The full variable domain, its missing parts supplied by reference TRBV5-6 and TRBJ2-5, is DAGVTQSPTHLIKTRGQQVTLRCSPKSGHDTVSWYQQALGQGPQFIFQYYEEEERQRGNFPDRFSGHQFPNYSSELNVNALLLGDSALYLCASSLAYGLETQYFGPGTRLLVL.

The V and J genes are TRBV6-5 and TRBJ1-2; D might be TRBD1 (5 bases). Trimming removed 4 bases from V and 3 bases from J, with 18 bases in between. The CDR3 is made up of 16 amino acids. Germline V gene lookup returns CDR1 MNHEY and CDR2 SVGAGI. The CDR3, as DNA: TGTGCCAGCAGTTTTACCGTCCCAGGGACTTACTATGGCTACACCTTC. This codes for CASSFTVPGTYYGYTF.

J is TRBJ1-5 and V is TRBV5-1, with 11 bases matching TRBD1. The CDR3 sequence is 17 residues long. The V gene end was trimmed by 4 bases and the J gene end by 0 bases; junction bases not matched to a gene: 6. Per the germline V gene, CDR1 is SGHRS and CDR2 is YFSETQ. The CDR3 nucleotides are TGCGCCAGCAGCCCGGGACAGGGGGGATCTAGCAATCAGCCCCAGCATTTT. Translated, it gives CASSPGQGGSSNQPQHF.

The chain couples TRBV13 to TRBJ1-2, with D hard to call. The CDR3 covers 17 residues. Trimming left V 5 bases short and J 0 bases short, with 19 bases between. Germline V gene lookup returns CDR1 PRHDT and CDR2 FYEKMQ (reference sequence). The CDR3 reads CASSLDGEGPSNYGYTF. CDR3 coding DNA: TGTGCCAGCAGCCTAGATGGTGAAGGGCCTTCTAACTATGGCTACACCTTC.

Only a few counts were recorded for this clone. The chain has TRBV9 and TRBJ1-1, with no clear D. Germline CDR1 and CDR2: SGDLS and YYNGEE. V lost 3 bases to trimming and J lost 1 base, with 10 bases between them. This CDR3 is 14 amino acids long. The CDR3 reads CASSAPTRNTEAFF. In DNA form, the CDR3 reads TGTGCCAGCAGCGCCCCTACAAGGAACACTGAAGCTTTCTTT.

The rearrangement joins TRBV5-1 to TRBJ2-3; no clear D. Trimming stripped 0 bases from V and 2 bases from J, with 4 bases between. Germline assignment: CDR1 SGHRS and CDR2 YFSETQ. This CDR3 comprises 13 residues. CDR3 in DNA: TGCGCCAGCAGCTTGGGCCACACAGATACGCAGTATTTT. As protein: CASSLGHTDTQYF.

The V and J genes are TRBV4-1 and TRBJ2-2, with 11 bases that match TRBD1. The CDR3 sequence is 18 residues long. Germline CDR1 and CDR2: MGHRA and YSYEKL. V gave up 5 bases and J gave up 3 bases; unmatched junction bases: 11. This chain's CDR3 is CASSVRDRGFPDTGELFF. CDR3 in DNA: TGCGCCAGCAGCGTTCGGGACAGGGGGTTCCCGGACACCGGGGAGCTGTTTTTT.

The chain carries TRBV13 and TRBJ2-6; 9 bases match TRBD1. The CDR3 covers 18 residues. The J segment lost 0 bases and the V segment lost 3 bases, leaving 6 bases of the junction unmatched. In germline, CDR1 is PRHDT, CDR2 FYEKMQ (reference sequence). The CDR3 is CASSLGGTGFSGANVLTF. CDR3 nucleotide sequence: TGTGCCAGCAGCTTGGGTGGGACAGGGTTCTCTGGGGCCAACGTCCTGACTTTC.

The chain recombines TRBV30 with TRBJ2-3; TRBD2 matches 13 bases. V shed 4 bases and J 4 bases; nucleotides not matched to a gene: 8. CDR3 size: 16 residues. Germline lookup yields CDR1 GTSNPN and CDR2 SVGIG (reference sequence). The CDR3 protein is CAWTRTSGRGADTQYF. For the CDR3, the DNA is TGTGCCTGGACCAGGACTAGCGGGAGAGGGGCAGATACGCAGTATTTT. Variable domain in full (rest from reference TRBV30 and TRBJ2-3): SQTIHQWPATLVQPVGSPLSLECTVEGTSNPNLYWYRQAAGRGLQLLFYSVGIGQISSEVPQNLSASRPQDRQFILSSKKLLLSDSGFYLCAWTRTSGRGADTQYFGPGTRLTVL.

The chain employs TRBV7-9 and TRBJ2-3; D gene unclear. The V end was cut by 2 bases, the J end by 4 bases, with 4 bases between. CDR3 length: 12 residues. The germline V gene encodes CDR1 SEHNR and CDR2 FQNEAQ (reference sequence). CDR3 DNA: TGTGCCAGCAGCTTATTCTCAGATACGCAGTATTTT. Translating it yields CASSLFSDTQYF.

V is TRBV5-8 and J is TRBJ2-6; the D gene is possibly TRBD2 (5 bases). Trimming left V 2 bases short and J 3 bases short, with 6 bases between. The CDR3 is made up of 14 amino acids. Germline assignment: CDR1 SGHTS and CDR2 YDEGEE. The CDR3 nucleotides read TGTGCCAGCAGCTTCCGGGGTGGGGCCAACGTCCTGACTTTC. Its protein is CASSFRGGANVLTF.

CDR3 sequence reads: CASSPRDRGRLTGELFF. In DNA form, the CDR3 reads TGTGCCAGCAGTCCCCGGGACAGGGGGCGTCTTACCGGGGAGCTGTTTTTT. The chain has TRBV27 and TRBJ2-2, with 12 bases matching TRBD1. V gave up 5 bases and J gave up 5 bases; unmatched junction bases: 9. There are 17 residues in the CDR3. Germline lookup yields CDR1 MNHEY and CDR2 SMNVEV (reference sequence).

The chain carries TRBV6-5 and TRBJ1-2; TRBD1 matches 7 bases. The ends lost 6 bases at V and 8 bases at J; junction bases unmatched: 6. Germline V gene data show CDR1 as MNHEY and CDR2 as SVGAGI. The CDR3 covers 12 residues. The CDR3 sequence is CASSRTGVGYTF. The CDR3 DNA reads TGTGCCAGCAGCCGAACAGGGGTCGGCTACACCTTC.

This chain links TRBV5-5 with TRBJ1-4, with D uncertain. V lost 4 bases, J lost 0 bases, and 19 bases lay in between. This CDR3 region has 18 residues. Germline V gene data show CDR1 as SGHKS and CDR2 as YYEKEE (reference sequence). This CDR3 is CASSHRHTGMATNEKLFF. In DNA, the CDR3 is TGTGCCAGCAGCCACCGACATACGGGAATGGCAACTAATGAAAAACTGTTTTTT.

This clone was counted a few times. This chain joins TRBV19 and TRBJ1-5; D is possibly TRBD1 (5 bases). Trimming removed 5 bases from V and 6 bases from J, with 14 bases in between. Germline assignment: CDR1 LNHDA and CDR2 SQIVND (reference sequence). The CDR3 extends over 14 amino acids. The CDR3 loop reads CASSSDGGAQPQHF. As DNA, the CDR3 is TGTGCCAGTAGTTCCGATGGGGGAGCTCAGCCCCAGCATTTT.

J is TRBJ2-7 and V is TRBV5-1, with 11 positions matching TRBD1. The CDR3 runs 17 residues. CDR1 and CDR2 from the germline V gene are SGHRS and YFSETQ. J lost 5 bases, V lost 4 bases, and 14 bases had no gene match. CDR3 amino acids: CASSTLLGQGAPDEQYF. The CDR3 nucleotides read TGCGCCAGCAGCACACTTCTCGGACAGGGGGCTCCAGACGAGCAGTACTTC.

The rearrangement uses TRBV5-1 and TRBJ1-4, with D perhaps TRBD1 (6 bases). The V gene lost 7 bases and the J gene lost 0 bases, with 13 bases spanning the gap. CDR3 size: 15 residues. Germline loops: CDR1 SGHRS, CDR2 YFSETQ. The CDR3 region is CASSLGGATNEKLFF. DNA of the CDR3: TGCGCCAGCTCCTTAGGGGGTGCAACTAATGAAAAACTGTTTTTT.

This chain connects TRBV4-2 to TRBJ2-7, with 10 bases that match TRBD2. Per the germline V gene, CDR1 is LGHNA and CDR2 is YNFKEQ. With 1 base clipped from V and 2 bases from J, the junction kept 11 bases outside the gene matches. CDR3 size: 18 residues. CDR3 DNA sequence: TGTGCCAGCAGCCAAGTGAATAGCGGGAGGTCCTCCCCCTACGAGCAGTACTTC. As protein: CASSQVNSGRSSPYEQYF.